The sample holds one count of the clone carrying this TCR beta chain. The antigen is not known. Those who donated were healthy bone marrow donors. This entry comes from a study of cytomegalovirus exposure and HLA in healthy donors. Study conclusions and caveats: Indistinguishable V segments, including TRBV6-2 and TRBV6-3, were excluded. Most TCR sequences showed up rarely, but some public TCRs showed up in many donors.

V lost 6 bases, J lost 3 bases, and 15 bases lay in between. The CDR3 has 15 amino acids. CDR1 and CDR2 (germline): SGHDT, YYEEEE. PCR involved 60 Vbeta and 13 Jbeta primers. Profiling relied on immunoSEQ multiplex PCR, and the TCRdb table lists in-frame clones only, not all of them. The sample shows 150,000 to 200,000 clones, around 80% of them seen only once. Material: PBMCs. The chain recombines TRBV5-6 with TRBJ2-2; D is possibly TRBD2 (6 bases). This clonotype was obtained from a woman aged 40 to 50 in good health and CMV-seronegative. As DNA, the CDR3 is TGTGCCAGCAATCCGGGAGTCCGGTACACCGGGGAGCTGTTTTTT. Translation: CASNPGVRYTGELFF.